A selection of T cell receptor beta chains follows, all from one sample in a study of CDR3 diversity in severe acne. TCRdb re-called the PCR reads through MiXCR, storing one row per CDR3 protein. Counted here are approximately 97,000 distinct CDR3 sequences, around 56% occurring once; the ten biggest clones make up around 11%. Sequencing input: blood. The origin of the receptors is a male donor with acne. Both conserved end residues are part of each CDR3. Each record gives: clone size, V gene, D gene, J gene, CDR3 DNA, CDR3 protein. D genes are given only for firm matches. Where a row states a size, it is once, few, many or the class of an expanded clone; other rows omit it.

abundance: few; v_gene: TRBV25-1; d_gene: NA; j_gene: TRBJ1-4; CDR3nt: TGTGCCAGCAGTGAAGGTTACAGAAGTAATGAAAAACTGTTTTTT; CDR3aa: CASSEGYRSNEKLFF
abundance: once; v_gene: TRBV10-3; d_gene: TRBD2; j_gene: TRBJ2-5; CDR3nt: TGTGCCAGCAGTGAAGATCCGGGAGGGCCAGAGACCCAGTACTTC; CDR3aa: CASSEDPGGPETQYF
abundance: many; v_gene: TRBV19; d_gene: NA; j_gene: TRBJ2-1; CDR3nt: TGTGCCAGTCGCATCCCCGGCCTAGGGGGTCGGGGTGAGCAGTTCTTC; CDR3aa: CASRIPGLGGRGEQFF
abundance: many; v_gene: TRBV10-3; d_gene: TRBD1; j_gene: TRBJ2-7; CDR3nt: TGTGCCATCAGTCAGGGGGCTAAGGGGTTCTACGAGCAGTACTTC; CDR3aa: CAISQGAKGFYEQYF
abundance: few; v_gene: TRBV6-5; d_gene: TRBD1; j_gene: TRBJ1-4; CDR3nt: TGTGCCAGCAGTTACCTGCAGGGGGGGGAAAAACTGTTTTTT; CDR3aa: CASSYLQGGEKLFF
abundance: NA; v_gene: TRBV10-3; d_gene: NA; j_gene: TRBJ2-3; CDR3nt: TGTGCCATCAGTGGTCAAGATACGCAGTATTTT; CDR3aa: CAISGQDTQYF
abundance: many; v_gene: TRBV2; d_gene: NA; j_gene: TRBJ2-7; CDR3nt: TGTGCCAGCAGTCACAGGGACGAGCAGTACTTC; CDR3aa: CASSHRDEQYF
abundance: once; v_gene: TRBV6-5; d_gene: TRBD1; j_gene: TRBJ1-2; CDR3nt: TGTGCCAGCAGTTCACCTGCTCCAGGGGGCGCCGGCTACACCTTC; CDR3aa: CASSSPAPGGAGYTF
abundance: many; v_gene: TRBV5-6; d_gene: NA; j_gene: TRBJ1-1; CDR3nt: TGTGCCAGCAGCTTGGCCGCGGAGGGGTACACTGAAGCTTTCTTT; CDR3aa: CASSLAAEGYTEAFF
abundance: many; v_gene: TRBV6-6; d_gene: TRBD1; j_gene: TRBJ2-2; CDR3nt: TGTGCCAGCACTAGATTTAGGGGGCGATTCCCCGCGAACACCGGGGAGCTGTTTTTT; CDR3aa: CASTRFRGRFPANTGELFF
abundance: NA; v_gene: TRBV20-1; d_gene: TRBD2; j_gene: TRBJ2-5; CDR3nt: TGCAGTGCTAGAGATGTAACTAGCGGGAGAAAAGAGACCCAGTACTTC; CDR3aa: CSARDVTSGRKETQYF
abundance: many; v_gene: TRBV6-2/TRBV6-3; d_gene: NA; j_gene: TRBJ2-1; CDR3nt: TGTGCCAGCAGCCCCCAGCTAGGGGGTGATGAGCAGTTCTTC; CDR3aa: CASSPQLGGDEQFF
abundance: medium-sized; v_gene: TRBV4-3; d_gene: NA; j_gene: TRBJ2-6; CDR3nt: TGCGCCAGCAGCCAAGATCTGGGATCGGGGGCCAACGTCCTGACTTTC; CDR3aa: CASSQDLGSGANVLTF
abundance: NA; v_gene: TRBV4-2; d_gene: NA; j_gene: TRBJ2-5; CDR3nt: TGTGCCAGCAGCCAAGAAGGGGGTAACCAAGAGACCCAGTACTTC; CDR3aa: CASSQEGGNQETQYF
abundance: NA; v_gene: TRBV15; d_gene: TRBD2; j_gene: TRBJ2-1; CDR3nt: TGTGCCACCAGCAAGGGACTAGCGGAGGTCTTC; CDR3aa: CATSKGLAEVF
abundance: NA; v_gene: TRBV10-3; d_gene: NA; j_gene: TRBJ2-3; CDR3nt: TGTGCCATCAGTGAGATAGCGGAGTATAGCACAGATACGCAGTATTTT; CDR3aa: CAISEIAEYSTDTQYF
abundance: many; v_gene: TRBV7-2; d_gene: NA; j_gene: TRBJ2-7; CDR3nt: TGTGCCAGCAGCTTAGGGATTGTCCGATCCTCCGAAGGGGTTAGGGGCGTCTACGAGCAGTACTTC; CDR3aa: CASSLGIVRSSEGVRGVYEQYF
abundance: many; v_gene: TRBV11-2; d_gene: NA; j_gene: TRBJ2-5; CDR3nt: TGTGCCAGCAGCTTTAGATGGGATAGAGAGACCCAGTACTTC; CDR3aa: CASSFRWDRETQYF
abundance: many; v_gene: TRBV7-2; d_gene: NA; j_gene: TRBJ2-3; CDR3nt: TGTGCCAGCAGCTTAGGGGGGCTCGGGGATACGCAGTATTTT; CDR3aa: CASSLGGLGDTQYF
abundance: once; v_gene: TRBV7-8; d_gene: NA; j_gene: TRBJ2-7; CDR3nt: TGTGCCAGCAGGTTTCGTCAGTCCCTCTCCTACGAGCAGTACTTC; CDR3aa: CASRFRQSLSYEQYF
abundance: many; v_gene: TRBV5-1; d_gene: NA; j_gene: TRBJ2-3; CDR3nt: TGCGCCAGCAGCTTGGATAGGGACTTTACAGATACGCAGTATTTT; CDR3aa: CASSLDRDFTDTQYF
abundance: many; v_gene: TRBV20-1; d_gene: NA; j_gene: TRBJ1-1; CDR3nt: TGCAGTCGCAGTAAAGGGGGGAACACTGAAGCTTTCTTT; CDR3aa: CSRSKGGNTEAFF
abundance: NA; v_gene: TRBV19; d_gene: TRBD1; j_gene: TRBJ2-1; CDR3nt: TGTGCCAGCAGCGGGACAGGGGGCAATGAGCAGTTCTTC; CDR3aa: CASSGTGGNEQFF
abundance: NA; v_gene: TRBV2; d_gene: NA; j_gene: TRBJ2-2; CDR3nt: TGTGCCAGCAAGGGGGTCGGGGAGCTGTTTTTT; CDR3aa: CASKGVGELFF
abundance: many; v_gene: TRBV2; d_gene: TRBD1; j_gene: TRBJ1-4; CDR3nt: TGTGCCAGCTGTGCCGGGACAGGGAATGAAAAACTGTTTTTT; CDR3aa: CASCAGTGNEKLFF
abundance: NA; v_gene: TRBV27; d_gene: NA; j_gene: TRBJ2-6; CDR3nt: TGTGCCAGCAGTCCCCCTTGGTCCGGCTCTGGGGCCAACGTCCTGACTTTC; CDR3aa: CASSPPWSGSGANVLTF
abundance: NA; v_gene: TRBV6-6; d_gene: TRBD1; j_gene: TRBJ1-1; CDR3nt: TGTGCCAGCAGGTTAACAGGGGTGGCGACTGAAGCTTTCTTT; CDR3aa: CASRLTGVATEAFF
abundance: NA; v_gene: TRBV14; d_gene: TRBD2; j_gene: TRBJ2-5; CDR3nt: TGTGCCAGCAGCCTAGGGGAGGGACAAGAGACCCAGTACTTC; CDR3aa: CASSLGEGQETQYF
abundance: NA; v_gene: TRBV9; d_gene: NA; j_gene: TRBJ2-2; CDR3nt: TGTGCCAGCAGCCGCGCGGCAGTAGGCACCGGGGAGCTGTTTTTT; CDR3aa: CASSRAAVGTGELFF
abundance: NA; v_gene: TRBV7-7; d_gene: NA; j_gene: TRBJ2-7; CDR3nt: TGTGCTAGCAGCGTGGACTCAAATTACGAGCAGTACTTC; CDR3aa: CASSVDSNYEQYF
abundance: many; v_gene: TRBV7-9; d_gene: NA; j_gene: TRBJ1-1; CDR3nt: TGTGCCAGCAGCCTGGGCGACTTGAACACTGAAGCTTTCTTT; CDR3aa: CASSLGDLNTEAFF
abundance: once; v_gene: TRBV6-2/TRBV6-3; d_gene: TRBD2; j_gene: TRBJ2-1; CDR3nt: TGTGCCAGCAGCCACGGGACTAGTACGTACGATGAGCAGTTCTTC; CDR3aa: CASSHGTSTYDEQFF
abundance: many; v_gene: TRBV20-1; d_gene: NA; j_gene: TRBJ2-3; CDR3nt: TGCAGTGCCAAGTGGTACACAGATACGCAGTATTTT; CDR3aa: CSAKWYTDTQYF
abundance: few; v_gene: TRBV25-1; d_gene: NA; j_gene: TRBJ2-5; CDR3nt: TGTGCCAGCAGTACCGAAGGACAGAGCCAAGAGACCCAGTACTTC; CDR3aa: CASSTEGQSQETQYF
abundance: NA; v_gene: TRBV10-1; d_gene: TRBD1; j_gene: TRBJ2-7; CDR3nt: TGCGCCAGCATAACACACCGGGGACAGGACTCCTACGAGCAGTACTTC; CDR3aa: CASITHRGQDSYEQYF
abundance: NA; v_gene: TRBV6-5; d_gene: NA; j_gene: TRBJ1-2; CDR3nt: TGTGCCAGCAGTTACTCGAAACCGATCGGGGGCTACACCTTC; CDR3aa: CASSYSKPIGGYTF
abundance: NA; v_gene: TRBV7-3; d_gene: NA; j_gene: TRBJ2-5; CDR3nt: TGTGCCAGCACCCGTAGGAGTCGAGGGGAGACCCAGTACTTC; CDR3aa: CASTRRSRGETQYF
abundance: many; v_gene: TRBV7-8; d_gene: NA; j_gene: TRBJ1-6; CDR3nt: TGTGCCAGCAGCTTAGGAGGGTATGTGGATTCACCCCTCCACTTT; CDR3aa: CASSLGGYVDSPLHF
abundance: many; v_gene: TRBV6-5; d_gene: NA; j_gene: TRBJ2-7; CDR3nt: TGTGCCAGCAGTTACGACGTACAGCTAACGAGGGAGCAGTACTTC; CDR3aa: CASSYDVQLTREQYF
abundance: NA; v_gene: TRBV15; d_gene: NA; j_gene: TRBJ1-3; CDR3nt: TGTGCCATTCAGAGGGATCTGGCTGGAAACACCATATATTTT; CDR3aa: CAIQRDLAGNTIYF
abundance: few; v_gene: TRBV20-1; d_gene: TRBD2; j_gene: TRBJ2-1; CDR3nt: TGCAGTGCTAGACCCCGGACTAGCGGCTCCTACAATGAGCAGTTCTTC; CDR3aa: CSARPRTSGSYNEQFF
abundance: many; v_gene: TRBV29-1; d_gene: NA; j_gene: TRBJ2-1; CDR3nt: TGCAGCGTTGAGCCATTGTTGGGGAACATATACAATGAGCAGTTCTTC; CDR3aa: CSVEPLLGNIYNEQFF
abundance: many; v_gene: TRBV5-1; d_gene: NA; j_gene: TRBJ2-5; CDR3nt: TGCGCCAGCAGCTTGTTGGGCAAACTCCAAGAGACCCAGTACTTC; CDR3aa: CASSLLGKLQETQYF